This entry is about one T cell receptor beta chain. Assay: immunoSEQ multiplex PCR; the TCRdb copy retains only in-frame clones and omits some. The sample shows 60,000 to 80,000 clones, roughly 86% of them seen only once. The data were taken from a study of technical replicates of blood from a handful of donors. Trimming left V 3 bases short and J 3 bases short, with 21 bases between. Germline lookup yields CDR1 SGHAT and CDR2 FQNNGV. The length of the CDR3 is 17 residues. Input material: PBMCs. The TCR comes from a human donor in good health. Some clones in this sample may be carry-over from other donors' samples. The rearrangement joins TRBV11-2 to TRBJ2-7; maybe TRBD2 (7 bases). CDR3 residues: CASSLLRGGSRDYEQYF. CDR3 sequence (DNA): TGTGCCAGCAGCTTGCTTCGCGGGGGCTCACGAGACTACGAGCAGTACTTC. Using reference TRBV11-2 and TRBJ2-7 for the parts outside the CDR3, the full variable domain is EAGVAQSPRYKIIEKRQSVAFWCNPISGHATLYWYQQILGQGPKLLIQFQNNGVVDDSQLPKDRFSAERLKGVDSTLKIQPAKLEDSAVYLCASSLLRGGSRDYEQYFGPGTRLTVT.